Listed here is a single T cell receptor beta chain. Its antigen is currently unknown. Assay used: immunoSEQ multiplex PCR; TCRdb lists only in-frame clones, some missing. The sample lists some 150,000 clones; around 89% were seen once. The data stem from a study of T cell responses to AZD1222 COVID-19 vaccine. Trimming took off 0 bases at V and 6 bases at J, with 8 bases between the two ends. The CDR3 runs to 13 residues. Germline V lookup: CDR1 SGHTA, CDR2 FQGNSA. Findings and caveats of the study: Donors were largely white British and mainly female; clonal diversity was possibly underestimated. The CD4 TCRs associated with vaccination extended across spike and predominated at 160-218 and 743-854.

The source was peripheral blood, collected on day 0 of AZD1222 vaccination. The J gene is TRBJ1-2, the V gene TRBV7-2; D ambiguous. This TCR was recovered from an adult in good health. CDR3 sequence: CASSLAGPDGYTF. DNA for the CDR3: TGTGCCAGCAGCTTAGCAGGGCCCGATGGCTACACCTTC.